These T cell receptor beta chains were read from a single sample in a study of neoadjuvant nivolumab and ipilimumab in lung cancer. Clones were read by immunoSEQ multiplex PCR, and TCRdb kept only the in-frame ones, dropping some. The sample includes more than 10,000 clones, roughly 75% of them seen just once. Sample: peripheral blood, taken after neoadjuvant nivolumab, alone or with ipilimumab, at or shortly before surgery. These receptors were collected from an adult with non-small cell lung cancer. CDR3s include the opening cysteine and the closing phenylalanine or tryptophan. D genes are given only for firm matches. Not all rows give a size; the values are once, few, many and, for expanded clones, a class.

V,size,J,D,DNA,CDR3
TRBV5-1,-,TRBJ1-2,-,TGCGCCAGCAGCTTTATTGACAGCTATGGCTACACCTTC,CASSFIDSYGYTF
TRBV4-3,-,TRBJ2-6,-,TGCGCCAGCAGCCGGGGACGGTCTAGTGGGGCCAACGTCCTGACTTTC,CASSRGRSSGANVLTF
TRBV5-1,-,TRBJ1-2,-,TGCGCCAGCAGCTTACTGACAGCGGATGGCTACACCTTC,CASSLLTADGYTF
TRBV9,-,TRBJ2-3,-,TGTGCCAGCAGCGAGGGGGGTGATACGCAGTATTTT,CASSEGGDTQYF
TRBV29-1,-,TRBJ2-2,-,TGCAGCGTCCGCGGAGAGCAGGCGAACACCGGGGAGCTGTTTTTT,CSVRGEQANTGELFF
TRBV7-9,-,TRBJ2-7,TRBD1,TGTGCCAGCAGCATGGACAGGGACACTTTCTACGAGCAGTACTTC,CASSMDRDTFYEQYF
TRBV5-1,-,TRBJ1-2,TRBD1,TGCGCCAGCAGCCCACAGACAGGGTCAGATGGCTACACCTTC,CASSPQTGSDGYTF
TRBV5-4,few,TRBJ2-3,-,TGTGCCAGCAGCAATCGGAGGGGGGATGATACGCAGTATTTT,CASSNRRGDDTQYF
TRBV6-1,-,TRBJ2-3,-,TGTGCCAGCAGACGGGACACAGATACGCAGTATTTT,CASRRDTDTQYF
TRBV6-5,few,TRBJ1-1,TRBD1,TGTGCAGACGGGACAGTCGCGGCTTTCTTT,CADGTVAAFF
TRBV6-5,-,TRBJ2-5,-,TGTGCCAGCAGTTACTGGCTGAGTGCTTCCCAAGAGACCCAGTACTTC,CASSYWLSASQETQYF
TRBV10-3,-,TRBJ2-7,TRBD2,TGTGCCGTCCTGGGGGGGTCTAGCGGGAGAGACGAGCAGTACTTC,CAVLGGSSGRDEQYF
TRBV29-1,-,TRBJ1-5,-,TGCAGCGTGACAACGGGCTCTACCCAGCATTTT,CSVTTGSTQHF
TRBV30,-,TRBJ2-2,-,TGTGCCTACAGGGACCTCTTAGCGGACACCGGGGAGCTGTTTTTT,CAYRDLLADTGELFF
TRBV5-1,few,TRBJ1-1,-,TGCGCCAGCAGCACCCTAGGGGGGGTGGGCACTGAAGCTTTCTTT,CASSTLGGVGTEAFF
TRBV11-3,-,TRBJ2-1,TRBD1,TGTGCCAGCAGCTCCGGGACAGGGAGGGATGAGCAGTTCTTC,CASSSGTGRDEQFF
TRBV11-3,-,TRBJ1-1,-,TGTGCCAGCAGCTTAGTGTCAGACACTGAAGCTTTCTTT,CASSLVSDTEAFF
TRBV5-1,-,TRBJ2-1,-,TGCGCCAGCAGCTCGTTAGGTGGCGGGGAAAGCTCCTACAATGAGCAGTTCTTC,CASSSLGGGESSYNEQFF
TRBV30,-,TRBJ1-4,TRBD1,TGTGCCTGGAGTCGAGGACAGGGGAGCGAAAAACTGTTTTTT,CAWSRGQGSEKLFF
TRBV4-2,-,TRBJ2-1,TRBD1,TGTGCCAGCAGCCAAGAGGACAGGCAGTATGAGCAGTTCTTC,CASSQEDRQYEQFF
TRBV6-5,-,TRBJ1-2,TRBD1,TGTGCCAGCAGTTCAAACAGGGGGAGCTATGGCTACACCTTC,CASSSNRGSYGYTF
TRBV5-1,once,TRBJ1-5,-,TGCGCCAGCAGCTTGGGAGGATTTACGGACAATCAGCCCCAGCATTTT,CASSLGGFTDNQPQHF
TRBV18,-,TRBJ2-5,-,TGTGCCAGCTCACAGTCGCAAGAGACCCAGTACTTC,CASSQSQETQYF
TRBV5-4,once,TRBJ2-7,-,TGTGCCAGCAGCCTTGACACCTACGAGCAGTACTTC,CASSLDTYEQYF
TRBV7-3,-,TRBJ2-5,-,TGTGCCAGCAGCTTATTCCAGGGAGAGACCCAGTACTTC,CASSLFQGETQYF
TRBV2,-,TRBJ2-1,-,TGTGCCAGCAGCCCGGGGAACAGGGATTCTAATGAGCAGTTCTTC,CASSPGNRDSNEQFF
TRBV7-7,-,TRBJ2-1,TRBD2,TGTGCTAGCAGCACGGGACTAGCGGGAGTGAATGAGCAGTTCTTC,CASSTGLAGVNEQFF
TRBV5-6,-,TRBJ2-7,-,TGTGCCAGCAGCTTGATTTCTTCCGAAAACGAGCAGTACTTC,CASSLISSENEQYF
TRBV29-1,once,TRBJ1-1,-,TGCAGCGTTGAGGGGGAGGGGAACACTGAAGCTTTCTTT,CSVEGEGNTEAFF
TRBV7-2,-,TRBJ2-7,-,TGTGCCAGCAGCCCCCGGACTGGCTACGAGCAGTACTTC,CASSPRTGYEQYF
TRBV10-2,-,TRBJ2-7,TRBD2,TGCGCCACCATCCCCCGACTAGCGGGAAGCCTCTACGAGCAGTACTTC,CATIPRLAGSLYEQYF
TRBV18,-,TRBJ2-7,TRBD1,TGTGCCAGCTCGCCAACTATACAGGGGGCACGCGAGCAGTACTTC,CASSPTIQGAREQYF
TRBV5-5,-,TRBJ1-2,-,TGTGCCAGCAGCTCACAAGGGGGTAGTGTTGAGGGCTACACCTTC,CASSSQGGSVEGYTF
TRBV2,-,TRBJ2-5,-,TGTGCCAGCAGTGAAGAGACCCAGTACTTC,CASSEETQYF
TRBV10-3,-,TRBJ2-2,-,TGTGCCATCAGTAAATCGTCAGAAACCACCGGGGAGCTGTTTTTT,CAISKSSETTGELFF
TRBV6-5,-,TRBJ2-1,TRBD1,TGTGCCAGCAGTACAGGGGTAAGCGGCTACAATGAGCAGTTCTTC,CASSTGVSGYNEQFF
TRBV5-4,-,TRBJ1-1,TRBD1,TGTGCCAGCACCCCCCGGGAGACAGGGGTGGGCGCTTTCTTT,CASTPRETGVGAFF
TRBV18,-,TRBJ2-7,-,TGTGCCAGCTCACCACTCGGGACCCTCCAGGGCGAGCAGTACTTC,CASSPLGTLQGEQYF
TRBV30,-,TRBJ2-1,TRBD2,TGTGCCTGGAGTTCCGGGACTAGCCCCTCCAATGAGCAGTTCTTC,CAWSSGTSPSNEQFF
TRBV5-1,-,TRBJ2-5,-,TGCGCCAGCAGCTTGTACGGGGCAGGCCAAGAGACCCAGTACTTC,CASSLYGAGQETQYF
TRBV5-4,few,TRBJ1-2,-,TGTGCCAGCAGCGCAAGGGCTATCTATGGCTACACCTTC,CASSARAIYGYTF
TRBV29-1,-,TRBJ2-1,TRBD1,TGCAGCGTTGAAGGTTGGGGGAGACAGGGCTCCTACAATGAGCAGTTCTTC,CSVEGWGRQGSYNEQFF
TRBV5-1,-,TRBJ2-5,-,TGCGCCAGCAGCCGAGGCCTCCAAGAGACCCAGTACTTC,CASSRGLQETQYF
TRBV9,-,TRBJ2-2,-,TGTGCCAGCAGCGTAGTTGGGACCACGAACACCGGGGAGCTGTTTTTT,CASSVVGTTNTGELFF
TRBV5-1,few,TRBJ2-1,TRBD2,TGCGCCAGCAGCCCGAGACTAGCGGTTAATGAGCAGTTCTTC,CASSPRLAVNEQFF
TRBV5-1,-,TRBJ2-7,-,TGCGCCAGCAGCTTGGCCGGTGACTCCTACGAGCAGTACTTC,CASSLAGDSYEQYF
TRBV5-1,few,TRBJ2-1,-,TGCGCCAGCAGCACTAGACGACCGAGCGGTGAGCAGTTCTTC,CASSTRRPSGEQFF